This T cell receptor beta chain was retrieved from a study of T cells in Graves' hyperthyroidism and ophthalmopathy (dated by TCRdb to the late 2010s). Background for the entire study: Peripheral blood samples were taken at the time of initial diagnosis, prior to any treatment. TCR V-J signatures able to tell the groups apart were searched for in a discovery cohort of approximately 95 patients, of whom roughly 42 had Graves' ophthalmopathy and roughly 58 had stable Graves' hyperthyroidism. Prospective prediction of ophthalmopathy was tested in an independent validation cohort consisting of fewer than 20 hyperthyroidism patients and some 16 patients who later progressed to ophthalmopathy. The 90 or so discovery patients were randomly split 7:3 into training and test sets. In roughly six Graves' hyperthyroidism patients, the study also compared T-cell repertoires from thyroid tissue with T-cell repertoires from blood. After blood sampling, hyperthyroidism patients were treated with methimazole at a starting dose of 30 mg daily, and ophthalmopathy patients were treated with high-dose intravenous methylprednisolone. The paper describes TCR Vbeta CDR3 sequencing of about 140 peripheral blood samples, made up of around 41 ophthalmopathy patients, roughly 72 hyperthyroidism patients and 17 progressor patients. Results the study describes overall, beyond this receptor: Ophthalmopathy was separated from stable hyperthyroidism by a 13 V-J signature model, with just over 85% sensitivity and about 81% specificity obtained in cross-validation and 80%/75% obtained in testing. No statistical method was used to set the sample size in advance, and investigators knew the group allocation. Most expanded thyroid clonotypes (frequency above 0.001) were also detected in blood, a finding suggesting that blood repertoires may reflect thyroid immune responses. In validation, the model predicted progression to ophthalmopathy with approximately 71% sensitivity and less than 75% specificity, a median of 6.5 months before onset.

The TCR beta CDR3 regions were amplified from RNA transcripts. For the first round of RT-PCR on the TCR CDR3, the HTBI primer set was used together with the Qiagen OneStep RT-PCR kit. Libraries were constructed in a second round of multiplex PCR, after which size selection and purification were carried out. Sequencing of the libraries was done on an Illumina HiSeq2000 using paired-end 100 bp reads. Regarding the original processing steps: Raw data were processed with SOAPnuke, discarding reads with adapters, uncalled bases, mean Phred below 15, or no exact constant-primer or identifier match. COPE v1.2.5 was used to merge the high-quality paired reads, and each unique nucleotide sequence was defined as a clonotype. Clonotypes were aligned to IMGT TRBV, TRBD and TRBJ reference segments using MiTCR v1.1. Only V-J combinations with frequency above 0.0001, covering roughly 99% of repertoires, were analysed. A TCS score was defined as the ratio between F50 (clonal expansion) and ExV (chaos), using BLOSUM62-based TCRdist between CDR3 peptides within each V-J. Welch's t-statistics and random forest reduced around 550 V-J features to roughly 13, which were used in a naive Bayes classifier (R e1071). TCRdb reprocessed the public reads (quality trimming at Q25 with fastp, clone calling with MiXCR) and kept in-frame beta chains. One record per CDR3 amino acid sequence lists the most common genes and DNA. The V and J calls and clone size come from TCRdb's table, not from the authors' own analysis. Within this sample are under 450,000 distinct CDR3 sequences, with about 17% of them counted one time only. The leading ten clones occupy roughly 35% of the sample.

According to the germline V gene, CDR1 reads SGHVS and CDR2 reads FQNEAQ. A distance of 14 bases separates the germline ends of V and J, which lose 1 base and 1 base respectively. Counted from cysteine to phenylalanine, this CDR3 has 17 amino acids. Of the read, only the CDR3 DNA is kept; its 51 bases are in frame from base 1. The hyperthyroidism patients were between 18 and 65 years old and newly diagnosed, with a disease duration of less than 2 months. Patients with uncontrolled infections, other autoimmune diseases, pregnancy or lactation were excluded. Diagnoses were based on clinical symptoms, serum thyroxine and TRAb, thyroid ultrasound and orbital computed tomography. Blood from progressor patients was drawn when they were first diagnosed with hyperthyroidism, before any ophthalmopathy symptoms appeared. PBMCs were separated from roughly 10 ml of fresh peripheral blood using Ficoll-Paque density gradient centrifugation. Patients classed as progressors first received a Graves' hyperthyroidism diagnosis and then went on to develop ophthalmopathy during follow-up. Total RNA was extracted with Trizol reagent, and quality was checked on an Agilent 2100 Bioanalyzer.

This clonotype came up many times. The antigen it recognizes is unknown. No base-level quality is on record; no much larger clone is a single base apart. The rearranged chain carries TRBV7-8 and TRBJ1-3; a confident D gene designation cannot be given. This clonotype originated in a woman aged 30 to 39 with Graves' hyperthyroidism that later progressed to Graves' ophthalmopathy. Material for sequencing was blood. CDR3 region: CASSLDVGRRSGNTIYF. The bases are TGTGCCAGCAGCTTAGATGTGGGCAGGCGATCTGGAAACACCATATATTTT.